Sequencing of this T cell receptor (beta chain) was carried out in a study of shared clonotypes between healthy human individuals. Germline V gives CDR1 LGHNA, CDR2 YNFKEQ. V gave up 3 bases and J gave up 6 bases; unmatched junction bases: 15. The length of the CDR3 is 18 residues. Overall study results and limits: Clonotype sharing among donors was thought likely to change with sequencing depth.

In regard to this clone: No antigen is known for it.

Extraction of genomic DNA in unsorted samples used roughly 93 million PBMCs. Measured with immunoSEQ multiplex PCR; TCRdb has only the in-frame clones, and not every one. The repertoire holds hundreds of thousands of clones, with around 80% as singletons. The sequencing sample was made of PBMCs. This chain uses TRBV4-2 with TRBJ1-5; 9 bases agree with TRBD1. The sequence came from a woman between 40 and 50 years old in good health. Some clones in this sample may be carry-over from other donors' samples. The CDR3 nucleotides are TGTGCCAGCAGCCACCCAGTAACCCCGGGACAGGGTGTTCAGCCCCAGCATTTT. Encoded protein: CASSHPVTPGQGVQPQHF.